This TCR beta chain was profiled in a study of response to subunit inactivated influenza vaccine. This clonotype was counted between two and nine times. Its antigen is unknown. Study conclusions and caveats: T cells newly recruited by each seasonal influenza vaccination are few, the authors suggested.

One entry per CDR3 protein results from TCRdb running MiXCR on the RT-PCR reads. The sample has 650,000 to 800,000 distinct CDR3 sequences, around 13% seen once. Germline loops: CDR1 SQVTM, CDR2 ANQGSEA. There are 13 residues in the CDR3. Trimming left V 7 bases short and J 7 bases short, with 19 bases between. V usage is TRBV29-1 and J usage is TRBJ1-2; D may be TRBD1 (6 bases). This sequence originates from a man in his forties or fifties who received an inactivated influenza vaccine. Sequencing was performed on PBMCs from blood, taken around two weeks before vaccination. In DNA form, the CDR3 reads TGCAGCGACTATCATGGGGGGACATTTGGCTACACCTTC. This codes for CSDYHGGTFGYTF.